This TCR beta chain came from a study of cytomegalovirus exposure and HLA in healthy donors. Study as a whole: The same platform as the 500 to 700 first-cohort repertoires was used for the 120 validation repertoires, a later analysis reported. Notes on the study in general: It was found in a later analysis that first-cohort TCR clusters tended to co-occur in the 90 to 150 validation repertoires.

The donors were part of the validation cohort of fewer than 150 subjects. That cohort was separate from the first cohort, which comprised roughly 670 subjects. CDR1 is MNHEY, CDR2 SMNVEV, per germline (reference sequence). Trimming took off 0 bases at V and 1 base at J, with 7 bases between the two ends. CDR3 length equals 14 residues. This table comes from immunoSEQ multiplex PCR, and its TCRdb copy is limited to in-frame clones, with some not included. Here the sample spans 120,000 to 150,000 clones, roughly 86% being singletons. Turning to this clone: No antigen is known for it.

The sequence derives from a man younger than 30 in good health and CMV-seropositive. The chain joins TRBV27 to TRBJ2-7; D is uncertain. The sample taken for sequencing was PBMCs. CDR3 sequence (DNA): TGTGCCAGCAGTTTATCCCCAGGTTCCTACGAGCAGTACTTC. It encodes CASSLSPGSYEQYF.